This entry is about one T cell receptor beta chain. Conversion of TCR transcripts into cDNA relied on 5'RACE template switching, which added a universal primer site and UMIs. TCRdb passed the 5' RACE reads through MiXCR, listing each CDR3 protein once. The sample includes around 500,000 distinct CDR3 sequences, 20% to 25% of them seen just once. The data belong to a study of T cells after yellow fever vaccination. Study information: Low-cell-number fractions were prepared with SMART-Seq v4 Ultra Low Input.

Trimming cost V 6 bases and J 7 bases; bases outside gene matches: 9. The CDR3 is made up of 13 amino acids. The germline gives CDR1 DFQATT, CDR2 SNEGSKA (reference sequence). V gene TRBV20-1 combines with J gene TRBJ2-5; 9 bases fit TRBD2. The sequence was collected from a man younger than 35 who received the YFV17D yellow fever vaccine. The material sequenced was PBMCs, taken roughly 20 days after the first yellow fever vaccination. CDR3 DNA: TGCAGTGCAGAAGCGGGGGGAATAGGGACCCAGTACTTC. Protein sequence: CSAEAGGIGTQYF.